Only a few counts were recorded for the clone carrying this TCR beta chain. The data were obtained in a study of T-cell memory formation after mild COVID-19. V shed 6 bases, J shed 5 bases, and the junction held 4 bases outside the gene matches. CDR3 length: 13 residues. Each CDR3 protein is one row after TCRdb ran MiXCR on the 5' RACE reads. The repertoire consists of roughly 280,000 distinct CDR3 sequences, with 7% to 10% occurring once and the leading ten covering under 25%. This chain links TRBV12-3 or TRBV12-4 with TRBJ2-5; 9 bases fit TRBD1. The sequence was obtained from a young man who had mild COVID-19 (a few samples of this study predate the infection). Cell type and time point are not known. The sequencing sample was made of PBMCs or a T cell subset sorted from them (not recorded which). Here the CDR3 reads CASRATGGETQYF. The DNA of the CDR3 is TGTGCCAGCAGGGCGACAGGGGGGGAGACCCAGTACTTC.